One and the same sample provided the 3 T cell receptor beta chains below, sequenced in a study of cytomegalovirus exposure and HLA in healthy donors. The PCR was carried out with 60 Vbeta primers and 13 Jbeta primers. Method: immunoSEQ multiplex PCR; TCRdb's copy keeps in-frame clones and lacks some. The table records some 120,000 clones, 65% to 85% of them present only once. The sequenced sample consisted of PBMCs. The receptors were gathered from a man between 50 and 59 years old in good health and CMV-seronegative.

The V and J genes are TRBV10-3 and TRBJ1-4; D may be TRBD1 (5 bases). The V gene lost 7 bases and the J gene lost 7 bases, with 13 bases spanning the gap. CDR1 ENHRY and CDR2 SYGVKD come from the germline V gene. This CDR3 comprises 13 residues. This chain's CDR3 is CAIMSGGGEKLFF. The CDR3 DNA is TGTGCCATCATGTCGGGGGGAGGTGAAAAACTGTTTTTT.

CDR3 nucleotide sequence: TGTGCCAGCGGCCCAGGCTCTGGGGCCAACGTCCTGACTTTC. Its protein product is CASGPGSGANVLTF. V and J are TRBV7-8 and TRBJ2-6; D unresolved. Germline V gives CDR1 SGHVS, CDR2 FQNEAQ. V was cut by 8 bases and J by 0 bases, with 8 bases left in between. The CDR3 covers 14 residues.

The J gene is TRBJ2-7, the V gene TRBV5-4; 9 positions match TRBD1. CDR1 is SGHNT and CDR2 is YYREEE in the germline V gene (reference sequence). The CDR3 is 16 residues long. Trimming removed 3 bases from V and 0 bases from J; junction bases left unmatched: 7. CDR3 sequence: CASSSPGTGTSYEQYF. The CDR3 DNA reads TGTGCCAGCAGCTCCCCCGGGACAGGGACCTCCTACGAGCAGTACTTC.